This TCR beta chain originates from a study of blood T cell repertoires in COVID-19. The overall study: Acute and convalescent COVID-19 samples came from the United States, Italy and Spain. T cells, B-cell-depleted T cells, or PBMCs provided the cDNA or gDNA that served as material.

The authors' processing: Reference gene primers were amplified, and this amplification served to estimate nucleated cell counts. TCRdb's table, derived via immunoSEQ multiplex PCR, lists solely in-frame clones and lacks some. V and J calls plus clone size are reproduced from that table; the DNA served to infer D and trimming. The top ten clones hold under 25% of a sample with approximately 89,000 clones, roughly 80% of them seen once. This CDR3 region has 15 residues. Germline lookup yields CDR1 LNHDA and CDR2 SQIVND (reference sequence). Trimming cost V 5 bases and J 3 bases; bases outside gene matches: 10.

The chain employs TRBV19 and TRBJ2-7; TRBD1 matches at 7 bases. The TCR sequence derives from a woman at least 80 years old with acute or convalescent COVID-19. Material for sequencing was peripheral blood. The CDR3 here is CASSSLGTAFYEQYF. The CDR3 coding sequence is TGTGCCAGTAGTTCTCTCGGGACAGCTTTCTACGAGCAGTACTTC.